This T cell receptor beta chain was retrieved from a study of cytomegalovirus exposure and HLA in healthy donors. Study results and caveats: Segments of the TCR beta V type were, in most cases, productive about 87% or about 30% of the time in an earlier analysis.

Germline V lookup: CDR1 LGHNT, CDR2 FRNRAP. The V segment lost 3 bases and the J segment 9 bases; nucleotides outside the gene matches: 8. The CDR3 covers 16 residues. This clone was found a few times. What it binds is unknown. Primers for the PCR totalled 60 Vbeta and 13 Jbeta. This table comes from immunoSEQ multiplex PCR, and its TCRdb copy is limited to in-frame clones, with some not included. The sample contains fewer than 300,000 clones, about 80% of which appear only once. Sequencing input: PBMCs. The clonotype originates from a girl aged 2 to 10 in good health and CMV-seronegative. V usage is TRBV12-5 and J usage is TRBJ2-1, with 13 bases aligning to TRBD2. The CDR3 DNA is TGTGCTAGTGGTTTAGTACTAGCGGGAGGGCCTGTTGAGCAGTTCTTC. As protein: CASGLVLAGGPVEQFF. The variable domain in full, completed from reference TRBV12-5 and TRBJ2-1, reads DARVTQTPRHKVTEMGQEVTMRCQPILGHNTVFWYRQTMMQGLELLAYFRNRAPLDDSGMPKDRFSAEMPDATLATLKIQPSEPRDSAVYFCASGLVLAGGPVEQFFGPGTRLTVL.